This T cell receptor (beta chain) comes out of a study of response to subunit inactivated influenza vaccine. This CDR3 is built from 16 residues. The germline V gene encodes CDR1 SGHTA and CDR2 FQGNSA. J lost 4 bases, V lost 2 bases, and 6 bases had no gene match. A single record per CDR3 protein comes from TCRdb applying MiXCR to the RT-PCR reads. This sample carries 600,000 to 700,000 distinct CDR3 sequences, about 15% of them seen once, and the ten largest clones take 6% to 9.5%. The V and J genes are TRBV7-2 and TRBJ2-1; 9 bases match TRBD2. The sequence was collected from a man between 45 and 60 years old who received an inactivated influenza vaccine. The specimen was PBMCs from blood, collected around 14 days before vaccination. In DNA, the CDR3 is TGTGCCAGCAGCTTATCCGGGACTAGCCTTTACAATGAGCAGTTCTTC. As protein: CASSLSGTSLYNEQFF. Using reference TRBV7-2 and TRBJ2-1 for the parts outside the CDR3, the full variable domain is GAGVSQSPSNKVTEKGKDVELRCDPISGHTALYWYRQSLGQGLEFLIYFQGNSAPDKSGLPSDRFSAERTGGSVSTLTIQRTQQEDSAVYLCASSLSGTSLYNEQFFGPGTRLTVL.